What follows are 13 T cell receptor beta chains derived from one specimen sequenced in a study of blood T cell repertoires in COVID-19. The method was immunoSEQ multiplex PCR; TCRdb's version includes in-frame clones alone and lacks a portion of them. The table lists approximately 140,000 clones, 70% to 90% of them singletons. Specimen: peripheral blood. The receptors stem from a human donor in a cohort sampled during active COVID-19.

Only one count was recorded for this clone. This chain uses TRBV18 with TRBJ2-1; 8 positions agree with TRBD2. This CDR3 contains 16 residues. V lost 2 bases to trimming and J lost 1 base; unmatched junction nucleotides: 4. Germline CDR1 reads KGHSH; CDR2 reads LQKENI. As DNA, the CDR3 is TGTGCCAGCTCACCAGGCGGGGGGAAATCCTACAATGAGCAGTTCTTC. Amino acid sequence: CASSPGGGKSYNEQFF.

J is TRBJ1-6 and V is TRBV13; a possible D gene is TRBD1 (5 bases). There are 16 residues in the CDR3. The germline gives CDR1 PRHDT, CDR2 FYEKMQ (reference sequence). The V gene lost 0 bases and the J gene lost 0 bases, with 6 bases spanning the gap. The DNA of the CDR3 is TGTGCCAGCAGCTTAGGAGGGGACTCCTATAATTCACCCCTCCACTTT. It encodes CASSLGGDSYNSPLHF.

The V gene is TRBV19, the J gene TRBJ1-6, with D hard to call. This CDR3 comprises 13 residues. V gave up 6 bases and J gave up 10 bases, with 13 bases separating them. The germline CDR1 and CDR2 sequences are LNHDA and SQIVND (reference sequence). CDR3 DNA: TGTGCCAGTAGAAATGGGCAGACGTCACCCCTCCACTTT. The encoded protein is CASRNGQTSPLHF.

The chain carries TRBV6-5 and TRBJ2-1; D perhaps matches TRBD2 (6 bases). Looked up from germline, CDR1 is MNHEY and CDR2 is SVGAGI. The CDR3 runs to 12 residues. The V end was cut by 8 bases, the J end by 7 bases, with 12 bases between. CDR3 DNA: TGTGCCAGCTCAGGCGCGGGGAATGAGCAGTTCTTC. Translating it yields CASSGAGNEQFF.

V is TRBV6-2 or TRBV6-3 and J is TRBJ2-3, with a possible D match to TRBD2 (5 bases). CDR3 length: 14 residues. Germline V CDR1 and CDR2: MNHEY, SVGEGT. Trimming removed 1 base from V and 1 base from J, with 6 bases in between. CDR3 bases: TGTGCCAGCAGTTACTTCGGGGGCACAGATACGCAGTATTTT. Translated: CASSYFGGTDTQYF.

This sequence joins TRBV3-1 (or the pseudogene TRBV3-2) and TRBJ1-1; D is undetermined. From germline, CDR1 is LGHDT and CDR2 YNNKEL (reference sequence). Trimming cost V 3 bases and J 1 base, with 6 bases left between them. The CDR3 covers 13 residues. CDR3 amino acids: CASSQIRNTEAFF. Written as DNA, the CDR3 is TGTGCCAGCAGCCAGATCAGGAACACTGAAGCTTTCTTT.

The chain employs TRBV7-3 and TRBJ2-1; TRBD1 agrees at 9 bases. The trim removed 6 bases at V and 7 bases at J, leaving 7 bases unmatched. The length of the CDR3 is 14 residues. Germline V gene lookup returns CDR1 SGHTA and CDR2 FQGTGA. CDR3 protein: CASSLGTGRNEQFF. The CDR3 DNA is TGTGCCAGCAGTTTAGGGACAGGGAGAAATGAGCAGTTCTTC.

V is TRBV19 and J is TRBJ2-6, with D maybe TRBD1 (5 bases). Germline assignment: CDR1 LNHDA and CDR2 SQIVND (reference sequence). The CDR3 loop spans 15 amino acids. V lost 4 bases, J lost 5 bases, and 12 bases lay in between. The DNA for the CDR3 is TGTGCCAGTAGTACCGGCCAGGGTCGGGCCAACGTCCTGACTTTC. Amino acids: CASSTGQGRANVLTF.

With regard to this clone: Other DNA sequences from this sample encode an identical CDR3 as well. The chain is built from TRBV7-2 and TRBJ1-3; D remains ambiguous. Per the germline V gene, CDR1 is SGHTA and CDR2 is FQGNSA. This CDR3 comprises 16 residues. V lost 1 base to trimming and J lost 0 bases, with 10 bases between them. CDR3 in amino acids: CASSLGGGFSGNTIYF. The CDR3 DNA follows: TGTGCCAGCAGCTTAGGTGGCGGATTCTCTGGAAACACCATATATTTT.

J is TRBJ1-6 and V is TRBV5-1, with 7 bases fitting TRBD1. Trimming at V came to 3 bases and at J to 9 bases, leaving 15 bases not matched to a gene. CDR3 length: 17 residues. The V gene's germline CDR1 is SGHRS and CDR2 YFSETQ. This CDR3 is CASSSTLSGGGSSPLHF. The DNA of the CDR3 is TGCGCCAGCAGCTCGACCCTCTCAGGGGGTGGATCTTCACCCCTCCACTTT.

The chain uses TRBV19 and TRBJ2-5, with 9 positions matching TRBD1. The CDR3 contains 17 residues. Germline loops: CDR1 LNHDA, CDR2 SQIVND (reference sequence). Trimming removed 1 base from V and 2 bases from J; junction bases left unmatched: 8. DNA for the CDR3: TGTGCCAGTAGTATAGGGATAGGACAGGGGACGCAAGAGACCCAGTACTTC. Protein product: CASSIGIGQGTQETQYF.

This clone appeared once. The CDR3 DNA reads TGTGCCAGCAGCCAAGACGTTTATGGCTACACCTTC. It translates to CASSQDVYGYTF. The V call is TRBV3-1 (or the pseudogene TRBV3-2), the J call TRBJ1-2; the D is unclear. Germline V lookup: CDR1 LGHDT, CDR2 YNNKEL (reference sequence). V was shortened by 0 bases and J by 5 bases, with 4 bases between the two germline ends. The CDR3 totals 12 residues.

The rearrangement joins TRBV21-1 to TRBJ1-4. TRBV21-1 is recorded as a pseudogene. This CDR3 is built from 16 residues. The CDR3 sequence is CASSKVAARVGEKLFF. CDR3 nucleotides: TGTGCCAGCAGCAAAGTAGCGGCTAGGGTGGGTGAAAAACTGTTTTTT.